This T cell receptor beta chain was obtained from a study of T-cell memory formation after mild COVID-19. TCRdb re-derived calls from the 5' RACE reads in MiXCR, one entry per CDR3 protein. The repertoire has some 410,000 distinct CDR3 sequences, around a quarter of them found once; the top ten carry around 13%. Remarks on this clonotype: Its antigen remains unidentified.

Trimming cost V 5 bases and J 7 bases; bases outside gene matches: 9. The length of the CDR3 is 15 residues. Study-wide results and limits: CD4/CD8 balance characterized clones contracting day 15 to 85, and CD4+ skew characterized later expanders.

The material sequenced was PBMCs or a T cell subset sorted from them (not recorded which). This TCR derives from an adult woman who had mild COVID-19 (a few samples of this study predate the infection). Cell type and time point are not known. The gene calls are TRBV12-3 or TRBV12-4 and TRBJ2-1; 9 positions match TRBD1. Here the CDR3 reads CASSHRDRVRNEQFF. CDR3 nucleotides: TGTGCCAGCAGTCACCGGGACAGGGTCAGAAATGAGCAGTTCTTC.